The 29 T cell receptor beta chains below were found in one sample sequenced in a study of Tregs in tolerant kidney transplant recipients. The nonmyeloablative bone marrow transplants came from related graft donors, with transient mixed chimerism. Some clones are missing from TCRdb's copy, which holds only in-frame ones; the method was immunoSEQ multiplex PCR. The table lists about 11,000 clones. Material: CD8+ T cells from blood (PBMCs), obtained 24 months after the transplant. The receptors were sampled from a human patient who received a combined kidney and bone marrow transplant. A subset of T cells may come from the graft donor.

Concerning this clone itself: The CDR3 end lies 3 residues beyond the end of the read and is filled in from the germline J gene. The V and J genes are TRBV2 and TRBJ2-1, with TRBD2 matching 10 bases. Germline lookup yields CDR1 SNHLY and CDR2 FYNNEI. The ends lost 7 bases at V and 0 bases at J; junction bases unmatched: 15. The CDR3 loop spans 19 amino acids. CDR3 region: CASIRSGRASMSSYNEQFF. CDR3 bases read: TGTGCCAGCATTCGAAGCGGGAGGGCCTCCATGAGCTCCTACAATGAG.

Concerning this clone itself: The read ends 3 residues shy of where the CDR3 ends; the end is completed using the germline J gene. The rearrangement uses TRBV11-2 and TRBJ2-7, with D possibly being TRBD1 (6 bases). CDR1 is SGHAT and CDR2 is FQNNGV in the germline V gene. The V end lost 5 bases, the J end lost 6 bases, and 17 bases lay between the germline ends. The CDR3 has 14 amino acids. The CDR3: CASSPVGGYGEQYF. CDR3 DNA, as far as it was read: TGTGCCAGCAGCCCCGTAGGGGGTTATGGCGAG.

The CDR3 bases that were read are TGCGCCAGCTGGACAGGGGATGGC. This translates into CASWTGDG. The entire CDR3 protein reads CASWTGDGYTF. The gene calls are TRBV5-1 and TRBJ1-2; 9 nucleotides agree with TRBD1. Read coverage stops 3 residues before the CDR3 terminus; the germline J gene supplies the remainder. The CDR3 runs to 11 residues. In germline, CDR1 is SGHRS, CDR2 YFSETQ. V was clipped by 7 bases and J by 6 bases; unmatched bases: 1. Looking up the rest from reference TRBV5-1 and TRBJ1-2 gives the full variable domain: KAGVTQTPRYLIKTRGQQVTLSCSPISGHRSVSWYQQTPGQGLQFLFEYFSETQRNKGNFPGRFSGRQFSNSRSEMNVSTLELGDSALYLCASWTGDGYTFGSGTRLTVV.

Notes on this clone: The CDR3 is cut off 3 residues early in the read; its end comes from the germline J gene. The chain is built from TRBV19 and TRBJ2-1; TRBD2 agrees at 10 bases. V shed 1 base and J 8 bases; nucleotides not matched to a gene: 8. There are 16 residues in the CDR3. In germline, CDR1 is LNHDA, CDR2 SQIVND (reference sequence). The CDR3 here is CASSIGSGRGLYEQFF. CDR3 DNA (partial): TGTGCCAGTAGTATAGGGAGCGGGAGGGGGCTTTATGAG.

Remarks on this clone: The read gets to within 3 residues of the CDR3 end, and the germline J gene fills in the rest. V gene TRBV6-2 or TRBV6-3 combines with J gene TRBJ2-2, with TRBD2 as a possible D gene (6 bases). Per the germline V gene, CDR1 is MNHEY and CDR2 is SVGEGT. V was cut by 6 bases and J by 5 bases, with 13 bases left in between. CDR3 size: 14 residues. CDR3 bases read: TGTGCCAGCAGATTAGCGGAGTGGACCGGGGAG. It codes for CASRLAEWTGE. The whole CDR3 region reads CASRLAEWTGELFF.

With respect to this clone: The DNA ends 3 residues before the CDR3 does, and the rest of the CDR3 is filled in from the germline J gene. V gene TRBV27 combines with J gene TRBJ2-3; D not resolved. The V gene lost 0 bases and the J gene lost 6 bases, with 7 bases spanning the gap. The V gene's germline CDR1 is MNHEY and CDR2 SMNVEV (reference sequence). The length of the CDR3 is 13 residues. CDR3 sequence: CASSLSGWDTQYF. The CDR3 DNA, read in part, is TGTGCCAGCAGTTTATCGGGCTGGGATACG.

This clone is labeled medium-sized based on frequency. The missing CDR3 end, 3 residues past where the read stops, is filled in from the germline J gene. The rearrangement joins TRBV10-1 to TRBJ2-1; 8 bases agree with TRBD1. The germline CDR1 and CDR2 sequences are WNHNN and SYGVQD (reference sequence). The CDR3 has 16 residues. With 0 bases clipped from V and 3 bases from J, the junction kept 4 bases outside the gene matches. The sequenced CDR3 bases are TGCGCCAGCAGTGAGTCAGAAGACAGGGGCTACAATGAG. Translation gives CASSESEDRGYNE. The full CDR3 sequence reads CASSESEDRGYNEQFF.

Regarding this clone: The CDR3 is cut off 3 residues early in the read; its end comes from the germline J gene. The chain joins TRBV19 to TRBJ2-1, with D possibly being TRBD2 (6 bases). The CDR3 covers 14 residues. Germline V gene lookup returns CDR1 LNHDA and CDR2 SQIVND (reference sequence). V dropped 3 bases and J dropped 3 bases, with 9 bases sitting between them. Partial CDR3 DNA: TGTGCCAGTAGTATTAGCGGTCACTACAATGAG. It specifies CASSISGHYNE. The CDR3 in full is CASSISGHYNEQFF.

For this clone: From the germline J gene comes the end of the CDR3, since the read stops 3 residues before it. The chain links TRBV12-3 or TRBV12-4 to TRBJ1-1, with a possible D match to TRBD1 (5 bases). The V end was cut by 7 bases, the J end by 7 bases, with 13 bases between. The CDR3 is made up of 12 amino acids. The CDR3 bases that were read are TGTGCCAGCACCGTAAGCGGGGGTGAA. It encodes CASTVSGGE. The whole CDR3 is CASTVSGGEAFF.

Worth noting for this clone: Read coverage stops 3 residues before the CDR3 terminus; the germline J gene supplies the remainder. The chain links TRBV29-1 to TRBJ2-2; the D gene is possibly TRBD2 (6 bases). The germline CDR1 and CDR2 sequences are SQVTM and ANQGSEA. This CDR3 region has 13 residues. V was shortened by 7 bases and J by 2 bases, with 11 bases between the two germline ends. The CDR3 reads CSAYGLNTGELFF. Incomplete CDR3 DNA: TGCAGCGCATACGGACTAAACACCGGGGAG.

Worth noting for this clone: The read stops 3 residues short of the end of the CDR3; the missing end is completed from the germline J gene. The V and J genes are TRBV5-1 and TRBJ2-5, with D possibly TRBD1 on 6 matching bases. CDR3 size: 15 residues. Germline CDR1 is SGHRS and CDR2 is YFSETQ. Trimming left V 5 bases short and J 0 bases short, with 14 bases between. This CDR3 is CASREFGQHQETQYF. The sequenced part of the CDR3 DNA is TGCGCCAGCAGGGAATTCGGACAGCACCAAGAGACC. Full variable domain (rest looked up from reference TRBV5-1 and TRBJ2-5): KAGVTQTPRYLIKTRGQQVTLSCSPISGHRSVSWYQQTPGQGLQFLFEYFSETQRNKGNFPGRFSGRQFSNSRSEMNVSTLELGDSALYLCASREFGQHQETQYFGPGTRLLVL.

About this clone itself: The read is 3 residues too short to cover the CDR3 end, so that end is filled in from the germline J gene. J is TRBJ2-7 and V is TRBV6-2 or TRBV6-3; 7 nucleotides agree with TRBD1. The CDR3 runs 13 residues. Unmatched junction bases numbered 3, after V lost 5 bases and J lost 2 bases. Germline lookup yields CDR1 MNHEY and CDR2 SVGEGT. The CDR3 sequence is CASSRQGPYEQYF. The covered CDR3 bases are TGTGCCAGCAGTCGACAGGGTCCCTACGAG.

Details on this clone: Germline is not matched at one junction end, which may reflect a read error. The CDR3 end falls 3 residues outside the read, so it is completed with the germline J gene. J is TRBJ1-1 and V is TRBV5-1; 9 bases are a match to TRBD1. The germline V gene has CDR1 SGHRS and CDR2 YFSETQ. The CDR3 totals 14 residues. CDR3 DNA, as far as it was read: TGCGCCAGCACCTTGGGACAGGGATACACTGAA. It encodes CASTLGQGYTE. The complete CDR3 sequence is CASTLGQGYTEAFF.

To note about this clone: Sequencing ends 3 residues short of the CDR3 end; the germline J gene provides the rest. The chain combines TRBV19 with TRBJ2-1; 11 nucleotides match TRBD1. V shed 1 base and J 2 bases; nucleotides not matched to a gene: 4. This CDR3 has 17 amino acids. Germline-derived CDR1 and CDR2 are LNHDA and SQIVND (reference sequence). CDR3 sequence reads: CASSIGTGQGAYNEQFF. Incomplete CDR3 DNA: TGTGCCAGTAGTATAGGGACGGGACAGGGGGCCTACAATGAG.

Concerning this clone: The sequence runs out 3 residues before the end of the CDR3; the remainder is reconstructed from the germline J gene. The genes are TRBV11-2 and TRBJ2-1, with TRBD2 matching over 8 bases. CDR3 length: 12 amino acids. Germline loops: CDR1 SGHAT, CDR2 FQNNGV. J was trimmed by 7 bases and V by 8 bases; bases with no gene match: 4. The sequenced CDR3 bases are TGTGCCAGCTGGGCTAGCGGGAATGAG. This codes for CASWASGNE. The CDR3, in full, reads CASWASGNEQFF. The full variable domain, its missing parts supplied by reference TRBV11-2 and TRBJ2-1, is EAGVAQSPRYKIIEKRQSVAFWCNPISGHATLYWYQQILGQGPKLLIQFQNNGVVDDSQLPKDRFSAERLKGVDSTLKIQPAKLEDSAVYLCASWASGNEQFFGPGTRLTVL.

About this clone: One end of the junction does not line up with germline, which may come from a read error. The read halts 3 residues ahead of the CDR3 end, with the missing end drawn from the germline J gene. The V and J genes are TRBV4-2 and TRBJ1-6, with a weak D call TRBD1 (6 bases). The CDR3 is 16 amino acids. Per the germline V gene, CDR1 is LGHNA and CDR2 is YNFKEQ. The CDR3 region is CASSQDLRTVNSPLHF. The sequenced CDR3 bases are TGCGCCAGCAGCCAAGATCTTAGGACAGTCAATTCACCC.

CDR3 DNA (partial): TGCGCCAGCAGTACAGTGAGCTTGAACACTGAA. Protein product: CASSTVSLNTE. The full CDR3 protein reads CASSTVSLNTEAFF. The rearrangement links TRBV23-1 to TRBJ1-1; D gene ambiguous. The missing CDR3 end, 3 residues past where the read stops, is filled in from the germline J gene. Being an ORF, TRBV23-1 has a function that is uncertain. The CDR3 covers 14 residues. V shed 5 bases and J shed 0 bases, with 10 bases lying between them.

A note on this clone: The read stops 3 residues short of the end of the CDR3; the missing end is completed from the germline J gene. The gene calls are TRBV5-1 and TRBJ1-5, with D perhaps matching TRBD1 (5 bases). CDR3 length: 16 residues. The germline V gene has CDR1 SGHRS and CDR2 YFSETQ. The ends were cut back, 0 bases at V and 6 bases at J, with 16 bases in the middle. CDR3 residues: CASSLDPRESGQPQHF. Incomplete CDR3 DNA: TGCGCCAGCAGCTTGGATCCCAGGGAGTCAGGTCAGCCC.

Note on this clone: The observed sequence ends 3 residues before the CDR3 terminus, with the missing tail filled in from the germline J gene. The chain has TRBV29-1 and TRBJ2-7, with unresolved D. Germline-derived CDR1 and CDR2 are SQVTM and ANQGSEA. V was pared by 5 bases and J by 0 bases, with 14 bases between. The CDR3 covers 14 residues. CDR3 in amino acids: CSVYSPKSSYEQYF. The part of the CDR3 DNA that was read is TGCAGCGTTTATAGCCCAAAGAGCTCCTACGAG.

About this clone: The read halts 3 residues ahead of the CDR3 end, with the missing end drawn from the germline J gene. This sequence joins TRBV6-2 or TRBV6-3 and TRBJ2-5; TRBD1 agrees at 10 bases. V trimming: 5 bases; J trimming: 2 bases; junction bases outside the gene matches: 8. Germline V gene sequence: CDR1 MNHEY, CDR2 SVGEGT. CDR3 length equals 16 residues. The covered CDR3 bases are TGTGCCAGCAGTGCTAGACAGGGGGCGAAACAAGAGACC. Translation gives CASSARQGAKQET. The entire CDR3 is CASSARQGAKQETQYF.

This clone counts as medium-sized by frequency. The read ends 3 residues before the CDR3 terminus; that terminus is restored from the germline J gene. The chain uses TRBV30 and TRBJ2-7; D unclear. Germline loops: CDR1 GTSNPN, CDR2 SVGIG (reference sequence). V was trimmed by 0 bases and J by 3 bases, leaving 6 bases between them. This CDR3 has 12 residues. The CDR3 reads CAWSVAIYEQYF. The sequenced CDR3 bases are TGTGCCTGGAGTGTAGCTATCTACGAG.

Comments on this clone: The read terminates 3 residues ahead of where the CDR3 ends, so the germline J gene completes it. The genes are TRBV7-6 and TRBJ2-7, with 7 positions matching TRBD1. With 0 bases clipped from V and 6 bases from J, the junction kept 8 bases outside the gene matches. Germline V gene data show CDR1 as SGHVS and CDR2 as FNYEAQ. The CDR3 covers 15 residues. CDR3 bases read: TGTGCCAGCAGCTTAGCGCCCACAGGGGCCCGCGAG. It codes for CASSLAPTGARE. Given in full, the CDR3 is CASSLAPTGAREQYF. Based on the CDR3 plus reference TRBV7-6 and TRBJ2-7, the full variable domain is GAGVSQSPRYKVTKRGQDVALRCDPISGHVSLYWYRQALGQGPEFLTYFNYEAQQDKSGLPNDRFSAERPEGSISTLTIQRTEQRDSAMYRCASSLAPTGAREQYFGPGTRLTVT.

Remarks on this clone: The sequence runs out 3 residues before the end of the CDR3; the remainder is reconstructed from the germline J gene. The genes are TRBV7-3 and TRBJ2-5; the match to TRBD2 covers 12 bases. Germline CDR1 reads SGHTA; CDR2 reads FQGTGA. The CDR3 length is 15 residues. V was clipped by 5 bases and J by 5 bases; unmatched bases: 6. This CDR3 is CASSPLAGGWETQYF. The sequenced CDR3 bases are TGTGCCAGCAGCCCACTAGCGGGAGGATGGGAGACC.

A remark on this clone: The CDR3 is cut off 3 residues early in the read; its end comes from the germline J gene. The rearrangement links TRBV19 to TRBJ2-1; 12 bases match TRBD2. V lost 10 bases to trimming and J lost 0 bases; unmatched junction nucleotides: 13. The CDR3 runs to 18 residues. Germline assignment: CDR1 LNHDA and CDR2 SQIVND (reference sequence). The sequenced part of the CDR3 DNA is TGTGCCACCACATCGGGACTAGCGGGCACGAGCTCCTACAATGAG. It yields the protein CATTSGLAGTSSYNE. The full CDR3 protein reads CATTSGLAGTSSYNEQFF.

The part of the CDR3 DNA that was read is TGTGCCTGGACGTCATCCGGGACAGATTTGAACTATGGC. As protein: CAWTSSGTDLNYG. The full-length CDR3 reads as CAWTSSGTDLNYGYTF. V usage is TRBV30 and J usage is TRBJ1-2; 7 bases agree with TRBD1. The missing CDR3 end, 3 residues past where the read stops, is filled in from the germline J gene. The CDR3 length is 16 residues. Trimming at V came to 4 bases and at J to 2 bases, leaving 13 bases not matched to a gene. Germline assignment: CDR1 GTSNPN and CDR2 SVGIG (reference sequence).

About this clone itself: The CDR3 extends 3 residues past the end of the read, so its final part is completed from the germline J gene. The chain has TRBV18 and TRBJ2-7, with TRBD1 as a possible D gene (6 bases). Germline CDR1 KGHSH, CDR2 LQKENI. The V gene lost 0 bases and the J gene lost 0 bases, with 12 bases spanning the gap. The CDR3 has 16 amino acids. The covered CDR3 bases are TGTGCCAGCTCACCACCGACACAGGGACCCTCCTACGAG. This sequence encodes CASSPPTQGPSYE. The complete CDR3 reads CASSPPTQGPSYEQYF.

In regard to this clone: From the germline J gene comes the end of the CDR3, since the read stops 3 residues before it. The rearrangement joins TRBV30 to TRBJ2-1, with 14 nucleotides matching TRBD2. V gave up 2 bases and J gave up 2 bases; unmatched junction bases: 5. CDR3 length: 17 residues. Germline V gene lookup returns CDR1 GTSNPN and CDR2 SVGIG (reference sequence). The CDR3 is CAWSTLTSGRAYNEQFF. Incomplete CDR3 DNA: TGTGCCTGGAGTACCCTGACTAGCGGGAGGGCCTACAATGAG.

The sequenced CDR3 bases are TGTGCCAGTAGTCTCTCAGGGGGTTTAGAGACC. Translated, it gives CASSLSGGLET. The CDR3 in full is CASSLSGGLETQYF. V usage is TRBV19 and J usage is TRBJ2-5; 7 nucleotides line up with TRBD1. The read falls 3 residues short of the CDR3 end, and the missing part is taken from the germline J gene. The CDR3 totals 14 residues. V shed 5 bases, J shed 4 bases, and the junction held 7 bases outside the gene matches. Germline lookup yields CDR1 LNHDA and CDR2 SQIVND (reference sequence).

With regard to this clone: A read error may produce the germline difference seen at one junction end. The CDR3 sequence: CASSVPGVQVTEAFF. CDR3 DNA (partial): TGTGCTAGCAGCGTACCCGGGGTCCAAGTAACTGAA. The chain couples TRBV7-7 to TRBJ1-1; no clear D. The read halts 3 residues ahead of the CDR3 end, with the missing end drawn from the germline J gene. The germline V gene encodes CDR1 SSHAT and CDR2 FNYEAQ (reference sequence). This CDR3 region has 15 residues. Supplemented by reference TRBV7-7 and TRBJ1-1, the full variable domain reads GAGVSQSPRYKVTKRGQDVTLRCDPISSHATLYWYQQALGQGPEFLTYFNYEAQPDKSGLPSDRFSAERPEGSISTLTIQRTEQRDSAMYRCASSVPGVQVTEAFFGQGTRLTVV.